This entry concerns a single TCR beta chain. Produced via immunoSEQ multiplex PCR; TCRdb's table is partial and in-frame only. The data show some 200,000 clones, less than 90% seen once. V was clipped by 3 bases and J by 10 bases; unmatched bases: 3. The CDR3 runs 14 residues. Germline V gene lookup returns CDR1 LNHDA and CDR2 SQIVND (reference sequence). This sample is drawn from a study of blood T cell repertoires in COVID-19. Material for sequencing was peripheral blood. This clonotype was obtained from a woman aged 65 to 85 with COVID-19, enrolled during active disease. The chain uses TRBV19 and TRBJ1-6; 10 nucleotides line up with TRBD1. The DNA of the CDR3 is TGTGCCAGTAGTATGACAGGGGGCCAATCACCCCTCCACTTT. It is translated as CASSMTGGQSPLHF.